The 14 T cell receptor beta chains below were found in one sample sequenced in a study of T-cell memory formation after mild COVID-19. TCRdb re-called the 5' RACE reads with MiXCR, one entry per CDR3 protein. This sample carries roughly 150,000 distinct CDR3 sequences, around 13% of them seen once, and the ten largest clones take approximately 3.5%. Sequenced material: PBMCs or a T cell subset sorted from them (not recorded which). Receptor source: a man aged 18-30 years who had mild COVID-19 (a few samples of this study predate the infection). Cell type and time point are not known.

This clonotype was seen a few times. The chain has TRBV20-1 and TRBJ2-5; D remains unclear. CDR3 length equals 12 residues. Germline values: CDR1 DFQATT, CDR2 SNEGSKA (reference sequence). Trimming stripped 3 bases from V and 2 bases from J, with 7 bases between. The CDR3 here is CSASRSQETQYF. The CDR3, as DNA: TGCAGTGCTAGCCGGTCGCAAGAGACCCAGTACTTC.

This clonotype was counted between two and nine times. The chain links TRBV18 to TRBJ2-3; D is unresolved. Trimming shortened V by 2 bases and J by 2 bases, and 11 bases separated the two germline ends. The V gene's germline CDR1 is KGHSH and CDR2 LQKENI. The CDR3 is made up of 15 amino acids. CDR3 bases: TGTGCCAGCTCACCAAGGTCTTCCTTCACAGATACGCAGTATTTT. This encodes CASSPRSSFTDTQYF.

This chain connects TRBV18 to TRBJ2-7; 8 bases match TRBD2. Germline values: CDR1 KGHSH, CDR2 LQKENI. Trimming at V came to 6 bases and at J to 3 bases, leaving 7 bases not matched to a gene. CDR3 size: 14 residues. In DNA, the CDR3 is TGTGCCAGCTCCCAAAGCGGGAGAATCTACGAGCAGTACTTC. This codes for CASSQSGRIYEQYF.

This clonotype has a handful of counts. The chain combines TRBV5-1 with TRBJ2-3; D is uncertain. V was cut by 8 bases and J by 1 base, with 20 bases left in between. This CDR3 has 16 residues. Germline CDR1 reads SGHRS; CDR2 reads YFSETQ. The CDR3, as DNA: TGCGCCAGTAGCCGACCGGCCCAAAGCGGCACAGATACGCAGTATTTT. It codes for CASSRPAQSGTDTQYF.

The chain couples TRBV5-1 to TRBJ1-1; D not resolved. The V gene's germline CDR1 is SGHRS and CDR2 YFSETQ. The ends were cut back, 0 bases at V and 8 bases at J, with 11 bases in the middle. CDR3 size: 13 residues. The CDR3 reads CASSLEGEGEAFF. In nucleotides, the CDR3 is TGCGCCAGCAGCTTGGAAGGCGAGGGCGAAGCTTTCTTT. The full variable domain, in which reference TRBV5-1 and TRBJ1-1 provide the parts outside the CDR3, is KAGVTQTPRYLIKTRGQQVTLSCSPISGHRSVSWYQQTPGQGLQFLFEYFSETQRNKGNFPGRFSGRQFSNSRSEMNVSTLELGDSALYLCASSLEGEGEAFFGQGTRLTVV.

In its sample, this clonotype was seen a few times. The V gene is TRBV5-1, the J gene TRBJ2-1; 14 bases line up with TRBD2. The junction had 9 bases not matched to a gene; V was cut back by 4 bases and J by 6 bases. Germline-derived CDR1 and CDR2 are SGHRS and YFSETQ. This CDR3 has 17 amino acids. For the CDR3, the DNA is TGCGCCAGCAGCCGGACTAGCGGGGGGATTGGGGTCAATGAGCAGTTCTTC. It is translated as CASSRTSGGIGVNEQFF.

This sequence joins TRBV7-9 and TRBJ1-2; possible D gene TRBD1, 5 bases. The V end was cut by 5 bases, the J end by 0 bases, with 16 bases between. Germline CDR1 and CDR2: SEHNR and FQNEAQ (reference sequence). The CDR3 extends over 16 amino acids. CDR3 nucleotides: TGTGCCAGCAGCGTTCTCCGCGACAGACCTAACTATGGCTACACCTTC. This translates into CASSVLRDRPNYGYTF.

This clonotype was found many times. This chain connects TRBV20-1 to TRBJ2-5, with D possibly being TRBD1 (5 bases). There are 16 residues in the CDR3. Germline CDR1 reads DFQATT; CDR2 reads SNEGSKA (reference sequence). The germline V and J ends were trimmed by 6 bases and 2 bases, with 22 bases remaining between them. In DNA form, the CDR3 reads TGCAGTGCCCTCGATCCAAGAAGCACAGGACAAGAGACCCAGTACTTC. Amino acid sequence: CSALDPRSTGQETQYF.

Only a few counts were recorded for this clonotype. This chain links TRBV7-8 with TRBJ1-5; the D is unclear. Germline values: CDR1 SGHVS, CDR2 FQNEAQ. The CDR3 covers 13 residues. V lost 1 base and J lost 7, with 8 bases in between. The CDR3 nucleotides are TGTGCCAGCAGCTTAGTCGATTACCAGCCCCAGCATTTT. Translating it yields CASSLVDYQPQHF.

This clonotype appeared a few times. The rearrangement uses TRBV20-1 and TRBJ2-3; TRBD1 might be the D (6 bases). The CDR3 consists of 15 residues. CDR1 and CDR2 (germline): DFQATT, SNEGSKA (reference sequence). Trimming took 4 bases from V and 2 from J, leaving 16 bases between them. This chain's CDR3 is CSAILRTVNTDTQYF. CDR3 in DNA: TGCAGTGCTATCCTCCGGACAGTCAACACAGATACGCAGTATTTT.

CDR3 residues: CASSLARGANEQFF. CDR3 coding DNA: TGTGCCAGCAGCTTAGCCAGGGGGGCCAATGAGCAGTTCTTC. This sequence joins TRBV7-2 and TRBJ2-1, with D possibly being TRBD1 (7 bases). Germline CDR1 and CDR2: SGHTA and FQGNSA. V was clipped by 0 bases and J by 6 bases, with 9 bases between them. This CDR3 has 14 residues.

This clonotype occurred a few times. The V gene is TRBV29-1, the J gene TRBJ2-5; the D gene is possibly TRBD2 (5 bases). The V gene lost 7 bases and the J gene lost 0 bases, with 12 bases spanning the gap. The CDR3 loop spans 13 amino acids. CDR1 SQVTM and CDR2 ANQGSEA come from the germline V gene. CDR3 residues: CSAPVDYQETQYF. In nucleotides, the CDR3 is TGCAGCGCCCCCGTGGACTACCAAGAGACCCAGTACTTC.

This clonotype was seen a handful of times. This chain connects TRBV5-4 to TRBJ2-2, with a tentative D call TRBD1 (6 bases). The CDR3 is made up of 15 amino acids. V dropped 4 bases and J dropped 1 base, with 11 bases sitting between them. Germline-derived CDR1 and CDR2 are SGHNT and YYREEE (reference sequence). CDR3 region: CASSHRDMNTGELFF. The CDR3 DNA reads as TGTGCCAGCAGCCACCGGGACATGAACACCGGGGAGCTGTTTTTT.

V gene TRBV20-1 combines with J gene TRBJ1-3; D remains unclear. The V end lost 0 bases, the J end lost 3 bases, and 9 bases lay between the germline ends. The germline CDR1 and CDR2 sequences are DFQATT and SNEGSKA (reference sequence). The length of the CDR3 is 14 residues. Written as DNA, the CDR3 is TGCAGTGCTAGAGATACGGTTTATGGAAACACCATATATTTT. Translated, it gives CSARDTVYGNTIYF.